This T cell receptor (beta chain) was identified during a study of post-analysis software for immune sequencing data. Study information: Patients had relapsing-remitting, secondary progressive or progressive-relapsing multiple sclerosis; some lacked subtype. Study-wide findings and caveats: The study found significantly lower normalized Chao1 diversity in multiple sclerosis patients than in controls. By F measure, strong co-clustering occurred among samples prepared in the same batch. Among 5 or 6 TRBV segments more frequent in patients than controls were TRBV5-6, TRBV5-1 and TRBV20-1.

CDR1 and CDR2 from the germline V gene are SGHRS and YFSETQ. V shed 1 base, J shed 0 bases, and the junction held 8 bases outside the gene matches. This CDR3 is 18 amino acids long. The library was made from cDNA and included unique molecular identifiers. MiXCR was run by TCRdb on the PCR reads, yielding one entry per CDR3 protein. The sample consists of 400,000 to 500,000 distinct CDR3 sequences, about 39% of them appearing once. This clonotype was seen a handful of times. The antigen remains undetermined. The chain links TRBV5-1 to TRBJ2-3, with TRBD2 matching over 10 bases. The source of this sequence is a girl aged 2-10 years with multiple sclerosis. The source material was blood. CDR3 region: CASSLLPQRGGSTDTQYF. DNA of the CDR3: TGCGCCAGCAGCTTGCTACCCCAGCGGGGGGGTAGCACAGATACGCAGTATTTT. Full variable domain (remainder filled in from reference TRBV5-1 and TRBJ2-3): KAGVTQTPRYLIKTRGQQVTLSCSPISGHRSVSWYQQTPGQGLQFLFEYFSETQRNKGNFPGRFSGRQFSNSRSEMNVSTLELGDSALYLCASSLLPQRGGSTDTQYFGPGTRLTVL.